A single T cell receptor (beta chain) is shown here with its context. The antigen remains unidentified. Germline CDR1 reads MNHEY; CDR2 reads SVGEGT. The CDR3 runs to 15 residues. V was trimmed by 7 bases and J by 3 bases, leaving 15 bases between them. These data belong to a study of T cell responses to AZD1222 COVID-19 vaccine. Background on the study: The analysis combined second doses at about 4 or about 12 weeks. Overall study results and limits: Only a handful of AZD1222 recipients, six or seven in all, had baseline seropositivity. Nearly half of unique spike-specific TCRs reportedly avoided B.1.351 and B.1.1.7 mutated regions. Donors were largely white British and mainly female; clonal diversity was possibly underestimated.

The table came from immunoSEQ multiplex PCR; TCRdb's copy has only in-frame clones and leaves some out. The table records some 150,000 clones, about 95% of them present only once. This receptor was obtained from an adult in good health. This sample comprised peripheral blood, obtained on day 0 of AZD1222 vaccination. The V gene is TRBV6-2 or TRBV6-3, the J gene TRBJ2-2; D may match TRBD1 or TRBD2 (5 bases each). The CDR3 bases are TGTGCCAGCAACCCAGGGCAGGACTACACCGGGGAGCTGTTTTTT. This translates into CASNPGQDYTGELFF.